This TCR beta chain comes out of a study of cytomegalovirus exposure and HLA in healthy donors. Study-wide background: Within an early data release were 85 million or so unique TCRs drawn from HLA-typed donors. Overall study results and limits: Among the most significant clusters, several appeared linked to common viral pathogens in a later analysis. The authors later found TCR association rates varying by HLA locus, with DRB1 most and HLA-C fewest. HLA alleles were associated with 15,000 to 20,000 TCR beta sequences in a later analysis at 0.05 false discovery rate.

With regard to this clone: Its antigen is still unknown.

The PCR employed 60 Vbeta primers together with 13 Jbeta primers. Only in-frame clones appear in the TCRdb table, and some are missing; sequencing was by immunoSEQ multiplex PCR. Of over 200,000 clones listed, 70% to 80% are singletons. CDR1 is MGHRA, CDR2 YSYEKL, per germline. Trimming cost V 3 bases and J 4 bases; bases outside gene matches: 14. The CDR3 runs to 18 residues. The receptor was isolated from a male donor in good health and CMV-seronegative. The sequenced sample consisted of PBMCs. The chain has TRBV4-1 and TRBJ2-1; 8 bases align to TRBD2. The CDR3 DNA reads TGCGCCAGCAGCCAGTGGGCCCCGGAGCGGGAGTGGTACAATGAGCAGTTCTTC. It translates to CASSQWAPEREWYNEQFF.